This T cell receptor (beta chain) was identified during a study of T cells after yellow fever vaccination. About the study: Fractions low in cell number were prepared with SMART-Seq v4 Ultra Low Input.

TCR cDNA, made by 5'RACE template switching, carried an added universal primer site and UMIs. MiXCR, run by TCRdb on the 5' RACE reads, gives a single entry per CDR3 protein. The sample yields approximately 300,000 distinct CDR3 sequences, 6.8% seen once. About this clonotype itself: Its matching antigen is unknown.

J was trimmed by 4 bases and V by 6 bases; bases with no gene match: 4. This CDR3 spans 13 amino acids. Whole-study results and caveats: A faster peak, day 5 versus 15, was reached by the weaker secondary response. The presence of abundant clonotypes contaminating from the bulk population was possible in FACS-sorted repertoires.

This chain uses TRBV12-3 or TRBV12-4 with TRBJ2-3; 7 nucleotides match TRBD1. This receptor was identified in a man aged 18 to 30 who received the YFV17D yellow fever vaccine. The input for sequencing was PBMCs, taken 35 to 50 days after the first yellow fever vaccination. This chain's CDR3 is CASRRQGADTQYF. The CDR3 bases are TGTGCCAGCAGGCGACAGGGTGCAGATACGCAGTATTTT.